A selection of T cell receptor beta chains follows, all from one sample in a study of T cell changes during pregnancy in multiple sclerosis. Only in-frame clones appear in the TCRdb table, and some are missing; sequencing was by immunoSEQ multiplex PCR. The repertoire holds around 60,000 clones, with about 90% as singletons. Material: CD4+ T cells from peripheral blood mononuclear cells, obtained after pregnancy. The receptor set was obtained from a female donor in good health, enrolled as a control in a pregnancy study. Each CDR3 is given with its conserved first and last residue. The order of the fields is J gene, D gene, V gene, clone size, CDR3 DNA, CDR3 protein. A D gene is named only where the DNA matches it firmly. Rows may omit the clone size; those that give it use once, few, many or a size class.

TRBJ1-1 TRBD1 TRBV7-2 - TGTGCCAGCAGCTCAGGAACAGGGGGGAGGACTGAAGCTTTCTTT CASSSGTGGRTEAFF
TRBJ2-1 TRBD2 TRBV11-3 - TGTGCCAGCAGCGTCCCTCCAGGAGCGGGGGGGTTTAATGAGCAGTTCTTC CASSVPPGAGGFNEQFF
TRBJ1-2 - TRBV6-5 - TGTGCCAGCAGTGCCCACCTACGCTATGGCTACACCTTC CASSAHLRYGYTF
TRBJ1-1 - TRBV7-9 - TGTGCCAGCAGCTTAGTGGGGTTTGGGGGGGCAAGGACTGAAGCTTTCTTT CASSLVGFGGARTEAFF
TRBJ1-5 - TRBV2 - TGTGCCAGCAATATGGTAGGACAGAAGAATCAGCCCCAGCATTTT CASNMVGQKNQPQHF
TRBJ2-3 TRBD2 TRBV20-1 - TGCAGCTTAGCGGGGGATTTTACGCAGTATTTT CSLAGDFTQYF
TRBJ2-3 TRBD2 TRBV5-6 - TGTGCCAGCAGCCCGGGGGGAGGGCTAAGCACAGATACGCAGTATTTT CASSPGGGLSTDTQYF
TRBJ1-4 - TRBV11-2 - TGTGCCAGCAGCTTAGAGGCTGGTGAAAAACTGTTTTTT CASSLEAGEKLFF
TRBJ2-2 - TRBV19 once TGTGCCAGTAGTCCAAGGGGGTCGATTCTGTTTTTT CASSPRGSILFF
TRBJ1-2 - TRBV7-2 - TGTGCCAGCAGTCAGGGAACAGGGTTGTATGGCTACACCTTC CASSQGTGLYGYTF
TRBJ2-3 TRBD1 TRBV30 - TGTGCCTGGAGTCCCGGGGACAGGGCGATCACAGATACGCAGTATTTT CAWSPGDRAITDTQYF
TRBJ2-7 - TRBV4-1 - TGCGCCAGCAGCCCGTCGACTAAAACCTACGAGCAGTACTTC CASSPSTKTYEQYF
TRBJ2-1 TRBD2 TRBV7-8 - TGTGCCAGCAGCCAAGCTAGCACAGGCGGGGGGTGGGATGAGCAGTTCTTC CASSQASTGGGWDEQFF
TRBJ2-3 TRBD2 TRBV7-2 - TGTGCCAGCAGCTTTAGCGGGGGGCCGGATACGCAGTATTTT CASSFSGGPDTQYF
TRBJ1-1 - TRBV19 - TGTGCCAGTAGCCCCGGCCGTCAGGGCGGCACTGAAGCTTTCTTT CASSPGRQGGTEAFF
TRBJ2-7 TRBD1 TRBV23-1 - TGCGCCAGCAGTCTCAGGACAGGTTCGAGCTCCTACGAGCAGTACTTC CASSLRTGSSSYEQYF
TRBJ1-1 TRBD1 TRBV19 - TGTGCCAGTAGTGCGACAGGGGGTGTGAACACTGAAGCTTTCTTT CASSATGGVNTEAFF
TRBJ2-1 - TRBV11-2 - TGTGCCAGCAGCTTAGTCGTCGGCTCCTACAATGAGCAGTTCTTC CASSLVVGSYNEQFF
TRBJ1-5 TRBD1 TRBV19 once TGTGCCAGTAGTCGGACAGGGCCTAATCAGCCCCAGCATTTT CASSRTGPNQPQHF
TRBJ1-5 TRBD1 TRBV11-3 - TGTGCCAGCACCCCCTGGACAGGCTGCGGCAATCAGCCCCAGCATTTT CASTPWTGCGNQPQHF
TRBJ2-5 TRBD2 TRBV9 - TGTGCCAGCAGCGTAGATGCGGGGGGGTTTCAAGAGACCCAGTACTTC CASSVDAGGFQETQYF
TRBJ2-3 - TRBV7-2 - TGTGCCAGCAGCGCGTCGACTAGTAGTCCAGATACGCAGTATTTT CASSASTSSPDTQYF
TRBJ2-7 - TRBV5-4 - TGTGCCAGCAGCTTGACAGTAACCTCCTACGAGCAGTACTTC CASSLTVTSYEQYF
TRBJ1-1 - TRBV19 - TGTGCCAGTAGTATAGATCTTCGGGGGGCGAACACTGAAGCTTTCTTT CASSIDLRGANTEAFF
TRBJ1-3 - TRBV25-1 - TGTGCCAGCAGTGAAACGGGAGGCACAGTCTCTGGAAACACCATATATTTT CASSETGGTVSGNTIYF
TRBJ1-2 - TRBV6-6 - TGTGCCAGCAGACAGACCTATGGCTACACCTTC CASRQTYGYTF
TRBJ1-5 TRBD1 TRBV30 once TGTGCCTGGAGTAGGCAGGGGGCTAGCCAGCCCCAGCATTTT CAWSRQGASQPQHF
TRBJ2-1 TRBD2 TRBV5-1 - TGCGCCAGCAGCGCGGGACTAGCGGGGAACAATGAGCAGTTCTTC CASSAGLAGNNEQFF
TRBJ2-7 TRBD1 TRBV7-8 few TGTGCCAGCAGCTCTAGGACAGGGGAGTACTTC CASSSRTGEYF
TRBJ1-1 - TRBV19 - TGTGCCAGTAGTATCACTCGGAACACTGAAGCTTTCTTT CASSITRNTEAFF
TRBJ2-3 - TRBV5-1 - TGCGCCAGCAGCTTGGAGCCAGGCCAAGATACGCAGTATTTT CASSLEPGQDTQYF
TRBJ2-6 - TRBV29-1 - TGCAGCGTTGAGGGGGGAGCTGGGGCCAACGTCCTGACTTTC CSVEGGAGANVLTF
TRBJ2-7 - TRBV19 - TGTGCCAGTAGCGAGCACCGGGGGTACGAGCAGTACTTC CASSEHRGYEQYF
TRBJ2-5 TRBD1 TRBV29-1 - TGCAGCGTGAAAGGACAGGGTAAAGGAGAGACCCAGTACTTC CSVKGQGKGETQYF
TRBJ2-7 TRBD2 TRBV7-6 - TGTGCCAGCAGCTGCGACCAGCGGGGTCCCTACGAGCAGTACTTC CASSCDQRGPYEQYF
TRBJ2-5 - TRBV19 - TGTGCCAGTAGTATGGGGACACGGTACCAAGAGACCCAGTACTTC CASSMGTRYQETQYF
TRBJ1-3 - TRBV7-2 - TGTGCCAGCAGCCTATATGACAGGTCCTCTGGAAACACCATATATTTT CASSLYDRSSGNTIYF
TRBJ2-4 - TRBV7-2 - TGTGCCAGCAGCTTAGGGGACTCACTGAACATTCAGTACTTC CASSLGDSLNIQYF
TRBJ1-1 - TRBV6-1 - TGTGCCAGCAGGGAAGATTTTGGACAGATGAACACTGAAGCTTTCTTT CASREDFGQMNTEAFF
TRBJ2-7 TRBD2 TRBV11-1 - TGTGCCAGCAGCTTAGTATCGGGAGGTTCGTACGAGCAGTACTTC CASSLVSGGSYEQYF
TRBJ1-1 - TRBV5-1 few TGCGCCAGCACCCCCCCGGGGGGGTGGGAAGCTTTCTTT CASTPPGGWEAFF
TRBJ2-7 TRBD1 TRBV6-5 - TGTGCCAGCAGCCGAAAAAGGACAGGAGCTAACGAGCAGTACTTC CASSRKRTGANEQYF
TRBJ1-2 TRBD1 TRBV28 - TGTGCCAGCAGTTATCCAGGGGGCATAGGCTACACCTTC CASSYPGGIGYTF
TRBJ1-1 - TRBV5-6 - TGTGCCAGCAGCACTGTCGGTCGATCGGGGGCTTTCTTT CASSTVGRSGAFF
TRBJ1-5 - TRBV10-3 - TGTGCCATCAGTGAGTCTTCGCGGGGGGGCATCAAGCCCCAGCATTTT CAISESSRGGIKPQHF
TRBJ1-2 - TRBV6-1 - TGTGCCAGCAGTGAAGCGCTTTGGCAAGCGGACTATGGCTACACCTTC CASSEALWQADYGYTF